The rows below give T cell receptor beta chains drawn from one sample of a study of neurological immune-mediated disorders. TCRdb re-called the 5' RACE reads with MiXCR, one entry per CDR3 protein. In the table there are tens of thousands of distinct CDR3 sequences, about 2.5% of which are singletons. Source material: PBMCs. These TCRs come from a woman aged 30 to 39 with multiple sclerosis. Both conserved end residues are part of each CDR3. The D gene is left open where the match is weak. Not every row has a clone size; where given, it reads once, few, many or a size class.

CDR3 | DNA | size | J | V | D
CASSFRGGTGELFF | TGTGCCAGCAGCTTCCGAGGGGGCACCGGGGAGCTGTTTTTT | many | TRBJ2-2 | TRBV7-7 | NA
CASTGDNSYEQYF | TGTGCCAGCACTGGGGATAACTCCTACGAGCAGTACTTC | many | TRBJ2-7 | TRBV25-1 | NA
CASSLMGFSGGETQYF | TGTGCCAGCAGTTTAATGGGGTTTTCCGGGGGAGAGACCCAGTACTTC | many | TRBJ2-5 | TRBV28 | NA
CASSLYRASIKEETQYF | TGTGCCAGCAGCTTATACAGGGCTAGCATCAAAGAAGAGACCCAGTACTTC | many | TRBJ2-5 | TRBV7-6 | NA
CASSLTIVSAGGPGNEQFF | TGCGCCAGCAGCTTGACGATTGTTTCGGCGGGAGGGCCGGGCAATGAGCAGTTCTTC | many | TRBJ2-1 | TRBV5-1 | TRBD2
CASSQDYYSYNEQFF | TGCGCCAGCAGCCAAGACTACTACTCCTACAATGAGCAGTTCTTC | many | TRBJ2-1 | TRBV4-3 | NA
CASSVSGVPGDEQYF | TGTGCCAGCAGTGTTAGCGGGGTTCCCGGGGACGAGCAGTACTTC | many | TRBJ2-7 | TRBV11-2 | TRBD2
CASSQDVAGGYNEQFF | TGCGCCAGCAGCCAAGATGTGGCGGGAGGCTACAATGAGCAGTTCTTC | many | TRBJ2-1 | TRBV4-3 | TRBD2
CASSLQPFYEQYF | TGTGCCAGCAGCTTGCAACCATTTTACGAGCAGTACTTC | many | TRBJ2-7 | TRBV5-6 | NA
CSARVGGSLSNQPQHF | TGCAGTGCTAGAGTGGGGGGCAGCTTGAGCAATCAGCCCCAGCATTTT | many | TRBJ1-5 | TRBV20-1 | NA
CASSHGTGEYGYTF | TGTGCCAGCAGTCATGGGACAGGGGAGTATGGCTACACCTTC | many | TRBJ1-2 | TRBV7-2 | TRBD1
CASSLISANEQFF | TGTGCCAGCAGCTTAATTAGCGCTAATGAGCAGTTCTTC | many | TRBJ2-1 | TRBV7-9 | NA
CASSPRGELAGGRRDIQYF | TGCGCCAGCAGCCCCCGAGGGGAACTAGCGGGAGGCCGCAGGGACATTCAGTACTTC | many | TRBJ2-4 | TRBV4-3 | TRBD2
CSVERGAREGEFF | TGCAGCGTTGAAAGGGGAGCGCGGGAGGGCGAGTTCTTC | many | TRBJ2-1 | TRBV29-1 | TRBD2
CSVEDQQREEAEQFF | TGCAGCGTTGAAGATCAGCAGCGGGAGGAGGCTGAGCAGTTCTTC | many | TRBJ2-1 | TRBV29-1 | TRBD2
CSVAGTGMVNEQFF | TGCAGCGTTGCTGGGACAGGGATGGTCAATGAGCAGTTCTTC | many | TRBJ2-1 | TRBV29-1 | TRBD1
CASSLGDYHNEQFF | TGCGCCAGCAGCTTGGGGGACTACCACAATGAGCAGTTCTTC | many | TRBJ2-1 | TRBV5-1 | TRBD2
CASSSARLSGFTEAFF | TGCGCCAGCAGCTCAGCCAGGCTCTCGGGGTTCACTGAAGCTTTCTTT | many | TRBJ1-1 | TRBV5-1 | NA
CSARAGGRGSPLHF | TGCAGTGCTAGGGCAGGGGGACGGGGTTCACCCCTCCACTTT | many | TRBJ1-6 | TRBV20-1 | TRBD1
CATKPGGENYGYTF | TGTGCCACCAAACCGGGGGGGGAAAACTATGGCTACACCTTC | many | TRBJ1-2 | TRBV12-3/TRBV12-4 | NA
CSASSGRVSSYEQYF | TGCAGTGCGTCTAGCGGGAGGGTTAGCTCCTACGAGCAGTACTTC | many | TRBJ2-7 | TRBV20-1 | TRBD2
CASNPIPRTESYEQYF | TGTGCCAGCAATCCTATCCCTCGGACGGAGTCCTACGAGCAGTACTTC | many | TRBJ2-7 | TRBV6-2/TRBV6-3 | NA
CASSAAMNTEAFF | TGTGCCAGCAGCGCAGCCATGAACACTGAAGCTTTCTTT | many | TRBJ1-1 | TRBV3-1 | NA
CASSQRGATEAFF | TGTGCCAGCAGCCAAAGGGGTGCCACTGAAGCTTTCTTT | many | TRBJ1-1 | TRBV16 | NA
CASSLFRLPQHF | TGTGCCAGCAGTTTATTCCGGTTGCCCCAGCATTTT | many | TRBJ1-5 | TRBV12-3/TRBV12-4 | NA
CSARDRTIGGELFF | TGCAGTGCTAGAGATCGCACTATCGGCGGGGAGCTGTTTTTT | many | TRBJ2-2 | TRBV20-1 | NA
CAISEVASGKYEQYF | TGTGCCATCAGTGAGGTGGCTAGCGGGAAGTACGAGCAGTACTTC | many | TRBJ2-7 | TRBV10-3 | TRBD2
CASSGTSTDEQFF | TGTGCCAGCTCAGGGACTAGCACGGATGAGCAGTTCTTC | many | TRBJ2-1 | TRBV18 | TRBD2
CASCIDLSDTQYF | TGTGCCAGCTGTATAGACTTGTCAGATACGCAGTATTTT | many | TRBJ2-3 | TRBV12-3/TRBV12-4 | NA
CASSQAGGDEQYF | TGTGCCAGCAGCCAAGCCGGGGGGGACGAGCAGTACTTC | many | TRBJ2-7 | TRBV7-6 | TRBD2
CSARAQYGSPYNEQFF | TGCAGTGCTAGAGCCCAGTACGGCAGTCCCTACAATGAGCAGTTCTTC | many | TRBJ2-1 | TRBV20-1 | NA
CASSPGGVSSYEQYF | TGTGCCAGCAGCCCCGGTGGTGTGTCTTCCTACGAGCAGTACTTC | many | TRBJ2-7 | TRBV7-6 | NA
CASSGGLAWPDTQYF | TGTGCCAGCAGTGGGGGACTAGCATGGCCAGATACGCAGTATTTT | many | TRBJ2-3 | TRBV12-3/TRBV12-4 | TRBD2
CATGTDRLYNEQFF | TGTGCCACCGGGACCGACAGACTCTACAATGAGCAGTTCTTC | many | TRBJ2-1 | TRBV15 | NA
CASSPYPRTDQETQYF | TGTGCCAGCAGCCCATATCCGAGGACAGACCAAGAGACCCAGTACTTC | many | TRBJ2-5 | TRBV7-9 | NA
CAISGDTTYEQYF | TGTGCCATCAGTGGGGACACGACCTACGAGCAGTACTTC | many | TRBJ2-7 | TRBV10-3 | NA
CASNAEREQFF | TGCGCCAGTAATGCCGAGCGTGAGCAGTTCTTC | many | TRBJ2-1 | TRBV5-1 | NA
CASSLIHQYEQYF | TGCGCCAGCAGCTTGATACACCAATACGAGCAGTACTTC | many | TRBJ2-7 | TRBV5-1 | NA
CASSLGELNTEAFF | TGTGCCAGCAGCTTGGGCGAATTGAACACTGAAGCTTTCTTT | many | TRBJ1-1 | TRBV5-5 | NA
CSARRQGGSYEQYF | TGCAGTGCTAGAAGACAGGGCGGGTCCTACGAGCAGTACTTC | NA | TRBJ2-7 | TRBV20-1 | TRBD1
CASSSPGLAGGYEQFF | TGTGCCAGCAGCTCCCCGGGACTAGCGGGAGGGTATGAGCAGTTCTTC | many | TRBJ2-1 | TRBV11-3 | TRBD2
CAWSVVGTRAKNIQYF | TGTGCCTGGAGTGTGGTGGGGACCCGAGCCAAAAACATTCAGTACTTC | NA | TRBJ2-4 | TRBV30 | NA
CATGDVASYGYTF | TGTGCCACTGGGGACGTCGCCTCATATGGCTACACCTTC | many | TRBJ1-2 | TRBV15 | NA
CASSLRTSGSDEQFF | TGTGCCAGCAGTTTACGGACTAGCGGGAGCGATGAGCAGTTCTTC | many | TRBJ2-1 | TRBV27 | TRBD2
CASSWTGNTEAFF | TGTGCCAGCAGTTGGACTGGGAACACTGAAGCTTTCTTT | many | TRBJ1-1 | TRBV6-2/TRBV6-3 | NA
CASSKGGSPRDEQYF | TGTGCCAGCAGCAAGGGTGGCTCACCCCGGGACGAGCAGTACTTC | many | TRBJ2-7 | TRBV21-1 | NA
CASSAQGSGRGFNEQFF | TGTGCCAGCAGCGCCCAAGGGAGCGGGAGGGGGTTCAATGAGCAGTTCTTC | many | TRBJ2-1 | TRBV9 | TRBD2
CSARDGGQRNEQYF | TGCAGTGCTAGGGACGGGGGACAGCGAAACGAGCAGTACTTC | many | TRBJ2-7 | TRBV20-1 | NA
CASRPGQQNTEAFF | TGCGCCAGCAGGCCCGGACAGCAGAACACTGAAGCTTTCTTT | many | TRBJ1-1 | TRBV5-1 | NA
CSVGGGSVETQYF | TGCAGCGTTGGTGGCGGGAGCGTCGAGACCCAGTACTTC | many | TRBJ2-5 | TRBV29-1 | TRBD2
CASTKGTSPTDTQYF | TGTGCCAGCACCAAGGGAACTAGTCCCACAGATACGCAGTATTTT | many | TRBJ2-3 | TRBV7-8 | NA
CSARGGPEETQYF | TGCAGTGCTAGAGGAGGGCCTGAGGAGACCCAGTACTTC | many | TRBJ2-5 | TRBV20-1 | NA